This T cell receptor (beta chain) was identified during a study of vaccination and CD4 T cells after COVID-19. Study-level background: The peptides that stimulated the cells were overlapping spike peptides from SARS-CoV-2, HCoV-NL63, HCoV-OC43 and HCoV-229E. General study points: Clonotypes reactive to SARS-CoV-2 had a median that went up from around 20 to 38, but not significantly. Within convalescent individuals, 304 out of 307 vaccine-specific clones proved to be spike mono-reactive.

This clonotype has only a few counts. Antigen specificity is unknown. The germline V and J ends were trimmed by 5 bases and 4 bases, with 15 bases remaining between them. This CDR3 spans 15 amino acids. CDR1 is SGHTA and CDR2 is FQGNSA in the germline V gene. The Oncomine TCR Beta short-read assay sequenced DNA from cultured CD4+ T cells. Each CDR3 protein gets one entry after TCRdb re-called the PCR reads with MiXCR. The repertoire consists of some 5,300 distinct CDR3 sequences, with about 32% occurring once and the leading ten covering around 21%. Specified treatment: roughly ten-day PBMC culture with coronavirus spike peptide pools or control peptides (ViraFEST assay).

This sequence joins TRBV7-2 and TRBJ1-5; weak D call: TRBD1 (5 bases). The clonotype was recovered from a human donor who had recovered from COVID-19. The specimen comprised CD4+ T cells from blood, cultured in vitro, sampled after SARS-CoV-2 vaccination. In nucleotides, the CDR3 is TGTGCCAGCAGCGAATTTCTGGGGCGGAATCAGCCCCAGCATTTT. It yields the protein CASSEFLGRNQPQHF.